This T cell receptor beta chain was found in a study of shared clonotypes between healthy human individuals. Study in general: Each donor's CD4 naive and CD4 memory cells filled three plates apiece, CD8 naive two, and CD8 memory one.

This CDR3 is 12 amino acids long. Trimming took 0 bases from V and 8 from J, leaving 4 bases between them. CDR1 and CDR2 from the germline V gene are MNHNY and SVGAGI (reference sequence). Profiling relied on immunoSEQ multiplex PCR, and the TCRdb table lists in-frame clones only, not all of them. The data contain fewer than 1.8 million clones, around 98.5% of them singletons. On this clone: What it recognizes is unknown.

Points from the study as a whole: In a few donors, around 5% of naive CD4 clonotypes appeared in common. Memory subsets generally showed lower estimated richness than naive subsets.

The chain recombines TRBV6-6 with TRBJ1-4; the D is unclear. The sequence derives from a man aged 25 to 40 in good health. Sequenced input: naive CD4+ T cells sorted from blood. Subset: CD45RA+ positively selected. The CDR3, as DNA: TGTGCCAGCAGTTACTCGGAGGAAAAACTGTTTTTT. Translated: CASSYSEEKLFF.